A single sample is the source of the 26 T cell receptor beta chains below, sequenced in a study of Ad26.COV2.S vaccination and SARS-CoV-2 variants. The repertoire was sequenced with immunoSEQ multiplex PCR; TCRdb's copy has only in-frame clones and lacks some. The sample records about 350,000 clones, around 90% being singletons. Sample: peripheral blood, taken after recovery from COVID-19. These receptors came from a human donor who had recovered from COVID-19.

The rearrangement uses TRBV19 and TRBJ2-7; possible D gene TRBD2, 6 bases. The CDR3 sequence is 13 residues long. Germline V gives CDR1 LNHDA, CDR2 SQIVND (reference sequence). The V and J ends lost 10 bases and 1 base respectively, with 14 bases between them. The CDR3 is CATSARESYEQYF. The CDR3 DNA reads TGTGCCACCTCCGCGCGGGAATCCTACGAGCAGTACTTC.

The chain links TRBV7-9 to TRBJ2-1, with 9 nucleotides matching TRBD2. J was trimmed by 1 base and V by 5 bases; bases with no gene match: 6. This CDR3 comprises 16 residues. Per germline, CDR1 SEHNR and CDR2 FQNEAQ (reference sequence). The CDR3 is CASSGASGVSYNEQFF. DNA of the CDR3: TGTGCCAGCAGCGGGGCTAGCGGGGTATCCTACAATGAGCAGTTCTTC.

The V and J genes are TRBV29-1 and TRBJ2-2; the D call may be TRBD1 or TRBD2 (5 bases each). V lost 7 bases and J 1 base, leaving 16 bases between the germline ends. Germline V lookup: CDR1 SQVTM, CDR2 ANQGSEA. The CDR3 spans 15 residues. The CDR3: CSGGVSAGNTGELFF. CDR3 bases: TGCAGCGGAGGGGTATCGGCGGGGAACACCGGGGAGCTGTTTTTT.

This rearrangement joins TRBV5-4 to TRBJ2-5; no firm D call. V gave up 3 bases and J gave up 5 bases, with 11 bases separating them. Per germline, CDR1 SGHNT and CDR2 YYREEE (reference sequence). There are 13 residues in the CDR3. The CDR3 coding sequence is TGTGCCAGCAGCTCATTTTCAGAGGAGACCCAGTACTTC. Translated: CASSSFSEETQYF.

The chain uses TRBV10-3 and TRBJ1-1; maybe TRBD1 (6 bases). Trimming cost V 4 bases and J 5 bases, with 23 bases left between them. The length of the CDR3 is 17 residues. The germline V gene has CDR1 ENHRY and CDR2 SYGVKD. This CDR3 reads CAISGGGHLAVRTEAFF. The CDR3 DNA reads TGTGCCATCAGTGGAGGGGGTCACCTGGCAGTTCGTACTGAAGCTTTCTTT.

This chain's CDR3 is CASRLYREHNSPLHF. The CDR3 DNA follows: TGTGCCAGCAGGCTATACCGGGAACATAATTCACCCCTCCACTTT. This chain connects TRBV6-5 to TRBJ1-6; no reliable D call. Germline loops: CDR1 MNHEY, CDR2 SVGAGI. This CDR3 is 15 amino acids long. The V gene lost 6 bases and the J gene lost 5 bases, with 14 bases spanning the gap.

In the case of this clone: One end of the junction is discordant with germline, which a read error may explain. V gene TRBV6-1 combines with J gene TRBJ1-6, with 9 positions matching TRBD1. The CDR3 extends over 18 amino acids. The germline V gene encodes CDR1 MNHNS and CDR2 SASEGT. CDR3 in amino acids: CASSKAGTGSLGNSPLHF. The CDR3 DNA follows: TGTGCCAGCAGTAAAGCCGGGACAGGGAGTTTGGGTAATTCACCCCTCCACTTT.

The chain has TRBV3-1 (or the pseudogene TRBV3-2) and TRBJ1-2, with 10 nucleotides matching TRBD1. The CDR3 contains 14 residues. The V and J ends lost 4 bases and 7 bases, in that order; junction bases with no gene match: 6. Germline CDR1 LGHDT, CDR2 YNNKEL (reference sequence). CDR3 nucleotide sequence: TGTGCCAGCAGCCCAGGGACAGGGGTATTTGGCTACACCTTC. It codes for CASSPGTGVFGYTF.

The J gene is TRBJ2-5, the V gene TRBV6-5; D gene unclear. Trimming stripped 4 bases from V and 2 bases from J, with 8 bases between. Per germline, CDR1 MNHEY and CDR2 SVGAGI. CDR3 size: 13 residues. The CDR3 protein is CASSLTRQETQYF. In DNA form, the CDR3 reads TGTGCCAGCAGTTTGACCCGACAAGAGACCCAGTACTTC.

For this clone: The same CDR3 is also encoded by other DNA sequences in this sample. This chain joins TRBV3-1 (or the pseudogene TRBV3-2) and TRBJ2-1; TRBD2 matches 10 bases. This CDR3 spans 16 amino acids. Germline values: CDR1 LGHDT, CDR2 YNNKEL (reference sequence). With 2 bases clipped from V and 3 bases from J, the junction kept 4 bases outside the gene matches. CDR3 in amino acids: CASSQIAGGYYNEQFF. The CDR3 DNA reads TGTGCCAGCAGCCAAATAGCGGGAGGTTACTACAATGAGCAGTTCTTC.

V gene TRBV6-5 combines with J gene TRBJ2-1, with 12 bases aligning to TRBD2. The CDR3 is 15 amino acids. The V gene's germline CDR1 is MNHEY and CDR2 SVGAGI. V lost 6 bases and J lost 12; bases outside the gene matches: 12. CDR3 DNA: TGTGCCAGCAGCGCCGGAACTAGCGGGGGGAGTCGGCAGTTCTTC. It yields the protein CASSAGTSGGSRQFF.

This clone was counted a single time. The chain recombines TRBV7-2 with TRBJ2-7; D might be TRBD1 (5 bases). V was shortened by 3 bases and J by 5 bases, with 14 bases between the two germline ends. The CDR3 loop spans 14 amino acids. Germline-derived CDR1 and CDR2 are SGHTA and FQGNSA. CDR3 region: CASSLVQGLDEQYF. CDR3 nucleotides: TGTGCCAGCAGCTTGGTTCAGGGTTTGGACGAGCAGTACTTC.

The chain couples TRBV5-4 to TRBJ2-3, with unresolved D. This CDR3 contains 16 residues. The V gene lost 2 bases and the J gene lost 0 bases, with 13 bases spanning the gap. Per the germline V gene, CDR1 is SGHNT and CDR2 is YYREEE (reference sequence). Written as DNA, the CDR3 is TGTGCCAGCAGCTTAAAGCGAGAAGATAGCACAGATACGCAGTATTTT. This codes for CASSLKREDSTDTQYF.

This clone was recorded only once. The CDR3 DNA reads TGTGCCAGCAGCCAACAGGGGGCGCCTAATTCACCCCTCCACTTT. Amino acids: CASSQQGAPNSPLHF. The chain carries TRBV2 and TRBJ1-6, with 9 bases lining up with TRBD1. The CDR3 has 15 amino acids. The germline V gene encodes CDR1 SNHLY and CDR2 FYNNEI. The V segment lost 6 bases and the J segment 6 bases; nucleotides outside the gene matches: 6.

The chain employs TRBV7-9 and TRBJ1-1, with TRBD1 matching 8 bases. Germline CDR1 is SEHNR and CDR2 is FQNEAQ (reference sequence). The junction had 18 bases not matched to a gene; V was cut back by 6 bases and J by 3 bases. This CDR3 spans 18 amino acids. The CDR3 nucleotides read TGTGCCAGCAGACAGGACAGGGTAGGTTTTTCCGATGACACTGAAGCTTTCTTT. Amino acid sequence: CASRQDRVGFSDDTEAFF.

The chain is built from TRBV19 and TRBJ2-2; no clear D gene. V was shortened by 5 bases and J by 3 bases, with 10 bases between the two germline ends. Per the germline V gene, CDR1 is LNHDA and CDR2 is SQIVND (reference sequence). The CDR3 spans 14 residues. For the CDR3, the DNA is TGTGCCAGTAGTCCAATGACCCACACCGGGGAGCTGTTTTTT. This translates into CASSPMTHTGELFF.

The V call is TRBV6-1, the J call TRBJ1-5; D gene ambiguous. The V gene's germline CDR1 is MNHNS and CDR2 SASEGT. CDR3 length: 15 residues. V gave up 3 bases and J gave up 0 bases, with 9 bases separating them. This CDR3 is CASSEGKYSNQPQHF. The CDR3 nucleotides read TGTGCCAGCAGTGAGGGGAAGTATAGCAATCAGCCCCAGCATTTT.

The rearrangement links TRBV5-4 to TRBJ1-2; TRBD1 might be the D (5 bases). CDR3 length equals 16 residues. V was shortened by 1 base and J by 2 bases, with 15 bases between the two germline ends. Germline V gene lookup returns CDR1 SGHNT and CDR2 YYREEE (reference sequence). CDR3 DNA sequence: TGTGCCAGCAGCTTGTACGTGGTTGGGGCGAACTATGGCTACACCTTC. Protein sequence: CASSLYVVGANYGYTF.

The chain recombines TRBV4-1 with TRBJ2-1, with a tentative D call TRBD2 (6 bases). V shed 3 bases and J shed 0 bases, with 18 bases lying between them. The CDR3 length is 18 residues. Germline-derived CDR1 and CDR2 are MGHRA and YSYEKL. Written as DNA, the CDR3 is TGCGCCAGCAGCCAGCTCGAACCGGGGGTCGGCTCCTACAATGAGCAGTTCTTC. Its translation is CASSQLEPGVGSYNEQFF.

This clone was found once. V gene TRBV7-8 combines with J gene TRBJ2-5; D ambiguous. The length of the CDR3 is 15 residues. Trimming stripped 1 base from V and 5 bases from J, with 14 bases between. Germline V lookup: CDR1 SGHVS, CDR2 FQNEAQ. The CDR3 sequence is CASSLEVGFVETQYF. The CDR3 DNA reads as TGTGCCAGCAGCTTAGAGGTGGGGTTTGTGGAGACCCAGTACTTC.

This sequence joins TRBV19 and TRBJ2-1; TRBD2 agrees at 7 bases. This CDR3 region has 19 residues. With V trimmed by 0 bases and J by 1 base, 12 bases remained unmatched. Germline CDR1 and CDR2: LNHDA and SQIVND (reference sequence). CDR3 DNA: TGTGCCAGTAGTATAGATATGGGGCCGGGGGGAGGTTCCTACAATGAGCAGTTCTTC. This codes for CASSIDMGPGGGSYNEQFF.

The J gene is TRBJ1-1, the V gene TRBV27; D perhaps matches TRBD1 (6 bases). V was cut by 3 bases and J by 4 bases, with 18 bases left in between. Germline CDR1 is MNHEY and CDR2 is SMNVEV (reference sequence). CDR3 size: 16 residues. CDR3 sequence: CASSFGTPLRGTEAFF. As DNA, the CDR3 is TGTGCCAGCAGTTTCGGGACACCCCTCCGAGGCACTGAAGCTTTCTTT.

The CDR3 DNA is TGTGCCAGCACCCCGCGACGAGAGGCTTTCTTT. Protein product: CASTPRREAFF. The J gene is TRBJ1-1, the V gene TRBV11-2, with unresolved D. Germline values: CDR1 SGHAT, CDR2 FQNNGV. This CDR3 region has 11 residues. Trimming removed 7 bases at V and 11 bases at J, with 14 bases between.

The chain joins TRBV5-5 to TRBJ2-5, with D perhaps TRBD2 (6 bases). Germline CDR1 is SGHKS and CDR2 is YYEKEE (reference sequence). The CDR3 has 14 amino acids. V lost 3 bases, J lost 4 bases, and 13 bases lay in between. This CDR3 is CASSSSSAGETQYF. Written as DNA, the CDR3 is TGTGCCAGCAGCTCCTCTAGCGCAGGAGAGACCCAGTACTTC.

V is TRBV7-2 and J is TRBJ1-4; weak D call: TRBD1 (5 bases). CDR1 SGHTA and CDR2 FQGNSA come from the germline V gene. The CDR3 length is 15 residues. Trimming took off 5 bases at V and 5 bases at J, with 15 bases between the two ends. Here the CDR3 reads CASSHGGTNNEKLFF. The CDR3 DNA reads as TGTGCCAGCAGCCACGGCGGGACTAACAATGAAAAACTGTTTTTT.

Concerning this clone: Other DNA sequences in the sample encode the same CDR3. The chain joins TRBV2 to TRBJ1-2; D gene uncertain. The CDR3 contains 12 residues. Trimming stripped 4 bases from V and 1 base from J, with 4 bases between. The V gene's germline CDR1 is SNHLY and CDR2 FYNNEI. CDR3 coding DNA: TGTGCCAGCAGTGTTGGTAACTATGGCTACACCTTC. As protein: CASSVGNYGYTF.